One TCR beta chain is described in this entry. The data stem from a study of blood T cell repertoires in COVID-19. Study background: Donors in the United States, Italy and Spain gave samples during acute or convalescent COVID-19. Sample material is recorded as cDNA or gDNA derived from T cells, B-cell-depleted T cells, or PBMCs.

In the study's own analysis: Estimation of nucleated cell counts relied on the amplification of reference gene primers. Some clones are missing from TCRdb's copy, which holds only in-frame ones; the method was immunoSEQ multiplex PCR. Clonal size and the V and J genes are those of that table, whereas D and trimming came from the DNA. In the table there are fewer than 110,000 clones, approximately 80% of which are singletons. V shed 4 bases and J 7 bases; nucleotides not matched to a gene: 13. The CDR3 totals 15 residues. Germline loops: CDR1 LGHNA, CDR2 YNFKEQ. Sequencing input: peripheral blood. This clonotype originated in a human donor in a cohort sampled during active COVID-19. The chain couples TRBV4-2 to TRBJ2-7; 7 nucleotides align to TRBD2. CDR3 nucleotide sequence: TGTGCCAGCAGCCTCGACGATGGCGGGAGTAAGGAGCAGTACTTC. It is translated as CASSLDDGGSKEQYF.